This record looks at one TCR beta chain sequence and its context. This sample stems from a study of blood T cell repertoires in COVID-19. Background on the study: Samples taken during acute and convalescent COVID-19 were collected in the United States, Italy and Spain. PBMCs, B-cell-depleted T cells, or T cells were the source of the cDNA or gDNA that made up the material.

Method: immunoSEQ multiplex PCR; TCRdb's copy keeps in-frame clones and lacks some. The sample includes 310,000 or so clones, around 85% of them seen just once. Cohort 3 recovered donors had two negative PCRs, clearance, or symptom resolution. The CDR3 runs 14 residues. Trimming left V 0 bases short and J 1 base short, with 7 bases between. The germline V gene encodes CDR1 SGHRS and CDR2 YFSETQ. Material: PBMCs or T cells enriched from blood (not recorded which). This receptor was obtained from a woman aged 40 to 49 who had recovered from COVID-19. The chain links TRBV5-1 to TRBJ1-1; D is ambiguous. The CDR3: CASSLVVGNTEAFF. The CDR3 coding sequence is TGCGCCAGCAGCTTGGTAGTTGGGAACACTGAAGCTTTCTTT.